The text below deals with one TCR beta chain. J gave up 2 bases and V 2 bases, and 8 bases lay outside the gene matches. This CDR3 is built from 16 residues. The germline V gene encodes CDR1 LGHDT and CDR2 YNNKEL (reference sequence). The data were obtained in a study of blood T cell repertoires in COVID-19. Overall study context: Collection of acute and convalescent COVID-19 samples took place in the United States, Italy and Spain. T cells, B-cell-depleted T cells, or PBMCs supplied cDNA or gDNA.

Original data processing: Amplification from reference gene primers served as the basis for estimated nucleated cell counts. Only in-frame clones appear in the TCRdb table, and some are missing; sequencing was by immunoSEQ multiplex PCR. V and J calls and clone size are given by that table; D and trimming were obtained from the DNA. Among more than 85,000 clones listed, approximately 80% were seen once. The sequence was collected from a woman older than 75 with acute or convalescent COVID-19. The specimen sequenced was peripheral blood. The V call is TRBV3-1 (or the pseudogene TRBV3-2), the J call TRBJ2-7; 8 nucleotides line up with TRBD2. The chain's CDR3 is CASSQQRLATAYEQYF. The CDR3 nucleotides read TGTGCCAGCAGCCAACAGCGACTAGCGACGGCCTACGAGCAGTACTTC.